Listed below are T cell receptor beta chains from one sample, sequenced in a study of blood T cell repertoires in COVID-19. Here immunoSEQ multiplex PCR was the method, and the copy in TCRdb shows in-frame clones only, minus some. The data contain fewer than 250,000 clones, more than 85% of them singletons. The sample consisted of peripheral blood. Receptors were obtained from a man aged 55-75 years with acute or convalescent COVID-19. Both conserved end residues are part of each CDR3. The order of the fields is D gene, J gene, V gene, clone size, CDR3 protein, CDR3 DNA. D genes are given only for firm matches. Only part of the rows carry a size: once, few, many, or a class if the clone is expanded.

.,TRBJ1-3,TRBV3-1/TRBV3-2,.,CASSPPSLRNTIYF,TGTGCCAGCAGCCCCCCGTCCCTTCGGAACACCATATATTTT
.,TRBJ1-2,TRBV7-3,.,CASSLLGPGGYTF,TGTGCCAGCAGCTTACTCGGCCCAGGAGGCTACACCTTC
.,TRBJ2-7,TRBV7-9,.,CASSLADGSGYF,TGTGCCAGCAGCTTAGCGGATGGGAGCGGGTACTTC
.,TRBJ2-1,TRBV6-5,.,CASKQGLGNEQFF,TGTGCCAGCAAGCAGGGACTTGGAAATGAGCAGTTCTTC
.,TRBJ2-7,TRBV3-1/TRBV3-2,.,CASSQPTGFLIYEQYF,TGTGCCAGCAGCCAACCCACAGGGTTCTTGATCTACGAGCAGTACTTC
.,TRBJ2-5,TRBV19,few,CASSKQGEGETQYF,TGTGCCAGTAGTAAACAGGGGGAGGGGGAGACCCAGTACTTC
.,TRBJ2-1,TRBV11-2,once,CASSRGGWVYNEQFF,TGTGCCAGCAGCCGTGGGGGGTGGGTGTACAATGAGCAGTTCTTC
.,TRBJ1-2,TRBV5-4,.,CASSPKTGLYGYTF,TGTGCCAGCAGCCCAAAAACAGGTCTTTATGGCTACACCTTC
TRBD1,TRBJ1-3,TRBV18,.,CASSLGTGDGNTIYF,TGTGCCAGCTCACTTGGGACAGGGGATGGAAACACCATATATTTT
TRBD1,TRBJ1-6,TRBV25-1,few,CASSGDRGRSPLHF,TGTGCCAGCAGTGGGGACAGGGGGCGGTCACCCCTCCACTTT
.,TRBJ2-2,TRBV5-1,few,CASIGGSNTGELFF,TGCGCCAGCATAGGCGGTTCGAACACCGGGGAGCTGTTTTTT
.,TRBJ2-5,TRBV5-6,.,CASSLWGRLYQETQYF,TGTGCCAGCAGCTTGTGGGGCAGGTTGTACCAAGAGACCCAGTACTTC
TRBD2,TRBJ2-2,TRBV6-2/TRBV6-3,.,CASSLGSGGAVTGELFF,TGTGCCAGCAGTTTGGGTAGCGGGGGGGCTGTGACCGGGGAGCTGTTTTTT
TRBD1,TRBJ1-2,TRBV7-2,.,CASSPRDSYGYTF,TGTGCCAGCAGCCCCCGGGACAGCTATGGCTACACCTTC
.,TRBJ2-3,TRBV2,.,CASSGWGTDTQYF,TGTGCCAGCTCAGGATGGGGCACAGATACGCAGTATTTT
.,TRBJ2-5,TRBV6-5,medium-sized,CASSYSVSTLQETQYF,TGTGCCAGCAGTTACTCGGTCTCCACCCTTCAGGAGACCCAGTACTTC
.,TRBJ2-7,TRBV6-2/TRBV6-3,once,CASSWMDSPYEQYF,TGTGCCAGCAGTTGGATGGATAGCCCCTACGAGCAGTACTTC
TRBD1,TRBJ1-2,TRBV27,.,CASSLSYRQGAPFYTF,TGTGCCAGCAGTTTATCGTATCGGCAGGGGGCCCCCTTTTACACCTTC
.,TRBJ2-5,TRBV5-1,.,CASTEGPGVTQYF,TGCGCCAGCACCGAAGGCCCGGGGGTGACCCAGTACTTC
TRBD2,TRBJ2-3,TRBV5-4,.,CASSRGTTQIQDTQYF,TGTGCCAGCAGCCGGGGGACTACACAGATACAAGATACGCAGTATTTT
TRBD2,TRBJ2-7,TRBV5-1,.,CASSLGPGGPLGYEQYF,TGCGCCAGCAGCTTGGGACCGGGAGGTCCCCTTGGGTACGAGCAGTACTTC
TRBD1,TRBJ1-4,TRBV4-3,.,CASSQEGQSNEKLFF,TGCGCCAGCAGCCAAGAGGGACAGTCTAATGAAAAACTGTTTTTT
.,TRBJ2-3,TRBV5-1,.,CASSLDTGIDTQYF,TGCGCCAGCAGCTTGGATACGGGTATAGATACGCAGTATTTT
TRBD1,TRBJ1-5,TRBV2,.,CASSTSGQGAGRNQPQHF,TGTGCCAGCAGTACCTCCGGGCAGGGGGCAGGGCGCAATCAGCCCCAGCATTTT
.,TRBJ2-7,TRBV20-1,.,CSARLALEQYF,TGCAGTGCTAGACTAGCCCTGGAGCAGTACTTC
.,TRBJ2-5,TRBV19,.,CASSIQGNGETQYF,TGTGCCAGTAGTATTCAGGGGAATGGGGAGACCCAGTACTTC
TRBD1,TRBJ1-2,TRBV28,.,CASRPGQENYGYTF,TGTGCCAGCAGGCCGGGACAGGAAAACTATGGCTACACCTTC
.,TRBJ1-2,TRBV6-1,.,CASSENPSGYGYTF,TGTGCCAGCAGTGAAAATCCCTCCGGGTATGGCTACACCTTC
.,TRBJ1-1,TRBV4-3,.,CASSLTGGGAVNTEAFF,TGCGCCAGCAGCCTTACGGGGGGCGGAGCGGTAAACACTGAAGCTTTCTTT
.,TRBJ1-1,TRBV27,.,CASSFLSRGLNTEAFF,TGTGCCAGCAGTTTCCTATCCCGAGGATTGAACACTGAAGCTTTCTTT
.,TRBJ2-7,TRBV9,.,CASSVQGSSSYEQYF,TGTGCCAGCAGCGTACAGGGGTCGAGCTCCTACGAGCAGTACTTC
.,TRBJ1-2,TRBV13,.,CASSNLAAPNYGYTF,TGTGCCAGCAGCAACCTAGCGGCCCCCAACTATGGCTACACCTTC
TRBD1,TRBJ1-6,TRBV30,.,CAWSTGTARGGPLHF,TGTGCCTGGAGTACAGGGACAGCCAGAGGGGGTCCCCTCCACTTT
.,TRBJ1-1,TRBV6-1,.,CASSEGTWGTEAFF,TGTGCCAGCAGTGAGGGGACTTGGGGGACTGAAGCTTTCTTT
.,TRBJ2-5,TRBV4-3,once,CASSQARGREETQYF,TGCGCCAGCAGCCAAGCTCGAGGAAGAGAAGAGACCCAGTACTTC
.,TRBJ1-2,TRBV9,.,CASSVTEYYGYTF,TGTGCCAGCAGCGTGACAGAGTACTATGGCTACACCTTC
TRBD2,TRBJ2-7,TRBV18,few,CASSPKGTSGGNEQYF,TGTGCCAGCTCACCAAAAGGGACTAGCGGGGGGAACGAGCAGTACTTC
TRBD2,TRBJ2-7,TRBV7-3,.,CASKRGLSYEQYF,TGTGCCAGCAAGCGGGGGCTGTCCTACGAGCAGTACTTC
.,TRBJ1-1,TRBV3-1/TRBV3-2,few,CASMKGAGGRTEAFF,TGTGCCAGCATGAAGGGTGCGGGGGGGCGGACTGAAGCTTTCTTT
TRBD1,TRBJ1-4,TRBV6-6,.,CASSYSGQGGEKLFF,TGTGCCAGCAGTTACTCAGGACAGGGTGGAGAAAAACTGTTTTTT
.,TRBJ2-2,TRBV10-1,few,CASSRQMVTGELFF,TGCGCCAGCAGTCGACAGATGGTCACCGGGGAGCTGTTTTTT
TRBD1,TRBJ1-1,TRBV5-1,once,CASSLERGRGTEAFF,TGCGCCAGCAGCTTGGAGAGGGGGCGAGGTACTGAAGCTTTCTTT
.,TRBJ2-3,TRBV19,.,CASSMFAASSTDTQYF,TGTGCCAGTAGTATGTTCGCGGCGTCTAGCACAGATACGCAGTATTTT
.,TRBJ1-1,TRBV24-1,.,CATSETDTEAFF,TGTGCCACCAGTGAGACAGACACTGAAGCTTTCTTT
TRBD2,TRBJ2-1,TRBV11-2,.,CASSTSSGRSYNEQFF,TGTGCCAGCAGCACATCTAGCGGGAGAAGCTACAATGAGCAGTTCTTC
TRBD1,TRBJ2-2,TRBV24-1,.,CATRRTGGTGELFF,TGTGCCACCAGGAGGACAGGGGGCACCGGGGAGCTGTTTTTT
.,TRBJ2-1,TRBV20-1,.,CSASKPNEQFF,TGCAGTGCTAGTAAGCCGAATGAGCAGTTCTTC
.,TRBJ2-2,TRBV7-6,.,CASSLQGRWTGELFF,TGTGCCAGCAGCTTACAGGGGCGTTGGACCGGGGAGCTGTTTTTT
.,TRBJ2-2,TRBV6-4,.,CASSRSRANTGELFF,TGTGCCAGCAGTCGGTCCAGGGCGAACACCGGGGAGCTGTTTTTT
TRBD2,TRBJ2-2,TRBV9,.,CASSVLAGGGELFF,TGTGCCAGCAGCGTACTAGCGGGGGGCGGGGAGCTGTTTTTT
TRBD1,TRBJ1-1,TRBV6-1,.,CASSDQQGARREAFF,TGTGCCAGCAGTGACCAACAGGGGGCCCGTCGTGAAGCTTTCTTT
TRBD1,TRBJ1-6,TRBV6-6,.,CASSHLQGQGGNSPLHF,TGTGCCAGCAGTCATCTACAGGGACAGGGAGGAAATTCACCCCTCCACTTT
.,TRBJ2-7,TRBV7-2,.,CASSLGSRGGSYEQYF,TGTGCCAGCAGCTTAGGTTCGAGGGGGGGCTCCTACGAGCAGTACTTC
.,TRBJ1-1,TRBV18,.,CASSPPGGEAFF,TGTGCCAGCTCACCACCGGGCGGGGAAGCTTTCTTT